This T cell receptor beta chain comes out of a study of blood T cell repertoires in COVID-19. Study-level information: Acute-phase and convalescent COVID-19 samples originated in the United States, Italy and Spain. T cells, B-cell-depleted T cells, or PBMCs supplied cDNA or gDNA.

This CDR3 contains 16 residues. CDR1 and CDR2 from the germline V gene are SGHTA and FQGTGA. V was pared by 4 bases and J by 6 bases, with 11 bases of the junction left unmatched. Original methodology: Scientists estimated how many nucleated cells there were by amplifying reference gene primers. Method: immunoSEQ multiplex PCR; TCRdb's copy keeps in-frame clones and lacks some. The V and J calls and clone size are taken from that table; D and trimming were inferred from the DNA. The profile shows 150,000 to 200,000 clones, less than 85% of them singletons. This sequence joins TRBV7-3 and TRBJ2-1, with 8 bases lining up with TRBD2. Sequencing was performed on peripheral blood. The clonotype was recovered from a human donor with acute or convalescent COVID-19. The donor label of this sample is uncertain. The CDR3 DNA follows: TGTGCCAGCAGCTCCCTCCGGGCGGGGGGACTCAATGAGCAGTTCTTC. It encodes CASSSLRAGGLNEQFF.